The 5 T cell receptor beta chains below were found in one sample sequenced in a study of blood T cells in healthy people across ages. Using a J-beta primer mix together with a sample-barcoded 5' primer, a second PCR was run for roughly 7 to 11 cycles. MiXCR was run by TCRdb on the 5' RACE reads, yielding one entry per CDR3 protein. The profile shows some 750,000 distinct CDR3 sequences, about 20% of them singletons. Sequenced material: blood. These receptors came from a man between 65 and 85 years old in good health.

The V gene is TRBV3-1, the J gene TRBJ2-7, with 7 bases aligning to TRBD1. This CDR3 has 13 residues. Germline lookup yields CDR1 LGHDT and CDR2 YNNKEL (reference sequence). V was clipped by 6 bases and J by 1 base; unmatched bases: 3. The DNA for the CDR3 is TGTGCCAGCAGAAGACAGGGATCCTACGAGCAGTACTTC. Translated: CASRRQGSYEQYF.

This chain uses TRBV19 with TRBJ1-6, with D possibly matching TRBD1 (6 bases). The CDR3 loop spans 15 amino acids. CDR1 LNHDA and CDR2 SQIVND come from the germline V gene (reference sequence). Trimming removed 3 bases at V and 10 bases at J, with 16 bases between. CDR3 protein: CASSISRGAESPLHF. In DNA, the CDR3 is TGTGCCAGTAGTATCTCCCGGGGGGCTGAATCACCCCTCCACTTT. Full variable domain (outside the CDR3, taken from reference TRBV19 and TRBJ1-6): DGGITQSPKYLFRKEGQNVTLSCEQNLNHDAMYWYRQDPGQGLRLIYYSQIVNDFQKGDIAEGYSVSREKKESFPLTVTSAQKNPTAFYLCASSISRGAESPLHFGNGTRLTVT.

The chain couples TRBV12-3 or TRBV12-4 to TRBJ2-6; the D is unclear. This CDR3 has 13 residues. Trimming cost V 6 bases and J 0 bases, with 3 bases left between them. The CDR3: CASRISGANVLTF. The CDR3 bases are TGTGCCAGCAGAATCTCTGGGGCCAACGTCCTGACTTTC.

This rearrangement joins TRBV29-1 to TRBJ2-1, with 8 bases lining up with TRBD1. CDR3 size: 15 residues. CDR1 is SQVTM, CDR2 ANQGSEA, per germline. The trim removed 3 bases at V and 2 bases at J, leaving 6 bases unmatched. The CDR3 loop reads CSVDQGALPYNEQFF. DNA for the CDR3: TGCAGCGTTGATCAGGGGGCGCTTCCCTACAATGAGCAGTTCTTC.

This clonotype appeared many times. CDR3 bases: TGCGCCAGCAGCTTGGCCCCGGGACAGTCCTACGAGCAGTACTTC. This gives the protein CASSLAPGQSYEQYF. This chain uses TRBV5-1 with TRBJ2-7; TRBD1 agrees at 7 bases. The CDR3 is made up of 15 amino acids. The V gene end was trimmed by 0 bases and the J gene end by 1 base; junction bases not matched to a gene: 4. Germline lookup yields CDR1 SGHRS and CDR2 YFSETQ.